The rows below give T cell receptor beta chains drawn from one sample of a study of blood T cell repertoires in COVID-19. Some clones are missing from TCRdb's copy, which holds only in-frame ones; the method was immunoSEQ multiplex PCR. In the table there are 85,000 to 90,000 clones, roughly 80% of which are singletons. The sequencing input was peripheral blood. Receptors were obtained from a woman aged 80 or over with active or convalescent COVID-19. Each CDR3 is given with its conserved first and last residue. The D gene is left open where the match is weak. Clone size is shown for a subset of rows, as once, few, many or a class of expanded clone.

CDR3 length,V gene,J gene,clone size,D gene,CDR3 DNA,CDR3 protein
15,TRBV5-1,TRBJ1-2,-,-,TGCGCCAGCAGTCTGGAGGGGTCGCGTAACTATGGCTACACCTTC,CASSLEGSRNYGYTF
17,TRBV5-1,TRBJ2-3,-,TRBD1,TGCGCCAGCAGCCCACAAACCGGGCAGGGGGCAACAGATACGCAGTATTTT,CASSPQTGQGATDTQYF
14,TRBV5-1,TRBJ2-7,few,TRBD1,TGCGCCAGCAGCCCAGGGACAGGTACGAGACAGCAGTACTTC,CASSPGTGTRQQYF
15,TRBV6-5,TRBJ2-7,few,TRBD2,TGTGCCAGCAGTTTAGGGCTAGCGGGGGTTGACGAGCAGTACTTC,CASSLGLAGVDEQYF
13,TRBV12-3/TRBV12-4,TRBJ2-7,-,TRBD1,TGTGCCAGCAGACCGGACAGGGAGAACGAGCAGTACTTC,CASRPDRENEQYF
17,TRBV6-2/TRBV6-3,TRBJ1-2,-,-,TGTGCCAGCAGTTACTACCGTGTTTCAGGGGCGATCAATGGCTACACCTTC,CASSYYRVSGAINGYTF
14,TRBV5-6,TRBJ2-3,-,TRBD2,TGTGCCAGCAGCACACTAGCGGGCACAGATACGCAGTATTTT,CASSTLAGTDTQYF
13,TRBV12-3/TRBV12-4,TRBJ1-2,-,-,TGTGCCAGCAGTTTGGGGGGGAACTATGGCTACACCTTC,CASSLGGNYGYTF
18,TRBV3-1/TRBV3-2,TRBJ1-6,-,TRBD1,TGTGCCAGCAGCCAAGGGTTAGGGGGCCCTGGATTCAATTCACCCCTCCACTTT,CASSQGLGGPGFNSPLHF
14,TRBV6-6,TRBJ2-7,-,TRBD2,TGTGCCAGCAGTTACGATGGCGGGGGCTACGAGCAGTACTTC,CASSYDGGGYEQYF
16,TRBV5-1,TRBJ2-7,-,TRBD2,TGCGCCAGCAGCCTCGCGACTAGCGGAAGCTCCTACGAGCAGTACTTC,CASSLATSGSSYEQYF
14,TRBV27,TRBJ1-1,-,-,TGTGCCAGCGGGAGGGTAGTTGGTGGGACTGAAGCTTTCTTT,CASGRVVGGTEAFF
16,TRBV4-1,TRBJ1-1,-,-,TGCGCCAGCAGCCAAGATTCAGGGCTAGGTAAGACTGAAGCTTTCTTT,CASSQDSGLGKTEAFF
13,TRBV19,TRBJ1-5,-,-,TGTGCCAGTAGTATCGACGGGGGTCAGCCCCAGCATTTT,CASSIDGGQPQHF
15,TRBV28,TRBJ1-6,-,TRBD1,TGTGCCAGCAGTTTACTGACAGGGGATAATTCACCCCTCCACTTT,CASSLLTGDNSPLHF
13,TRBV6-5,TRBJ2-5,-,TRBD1,TGTGCCAGCAGAGGGACAGCCCAAGAGACCCAGTACTTC,CASRGTAQETQYF
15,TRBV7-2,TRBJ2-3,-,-,TGTGCCAGCAGCTTAGAACAGGTTAGCACAGATACGCAGTATTTT,CASSLEQVSTDTQYF
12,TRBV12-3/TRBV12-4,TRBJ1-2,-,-,TGTGCCAGCAGTTTACAGGGAATCGGCTACACCTTC,CASSLQGIGYTF
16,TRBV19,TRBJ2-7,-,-,TGTGCCAGTAGTCTCAACGGCGGGACCCGCTCCTACGAGCAGTACTTC,CASSLNGGTRSYEQYF
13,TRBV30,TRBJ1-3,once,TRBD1,TGTGCCTGGACAGGGGGCGGCGGAAACACCATATATTTT,CAWTGGGGNTIYF
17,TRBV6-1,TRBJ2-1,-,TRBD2,TGTGCCAGCAGTGGTAGCGGGGGGGCATACGCCTACAATGAGCAGTTCTTC,CASSGSGGAYAYNEQFF
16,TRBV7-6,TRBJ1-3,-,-,TGTGCCAGCAGTCAGGGGCAGGGACACTCTGGAAACACCATATATTTT,CASSQGQGHSGNTIYF
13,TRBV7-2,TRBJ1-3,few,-,TGTGCCAGCAGCGGGTGGACAGGAAACACCATATATTTT,CASSGWTGNTIYF
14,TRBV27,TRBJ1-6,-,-,TGTGCCAGCAGTTTATTAACAGCCAATTCACCCCTCCACTTT,CASSLLTANSPLHF
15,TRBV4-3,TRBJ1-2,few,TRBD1,TGCGCCAGCAGCCAAGATTGGACAGGGAAGGATGGCTACACCTTC,CASSQDWTGKDGYTF
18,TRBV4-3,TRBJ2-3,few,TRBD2,TGCGCCAGCAGCCAAGATCCAACTAGCGGGAGGGCCACAGATACGCAGTATTTT,CASSQDPTSGRATDTQYF
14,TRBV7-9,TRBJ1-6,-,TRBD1,TGTGCCAGCAGCCCCGGGACAGGGGGTTCACCCCTCCACTTT,CASSPGTGGSPLHF
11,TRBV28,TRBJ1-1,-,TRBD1,TGTGCCAGCAGGGGACAGGGTATAGCTTTCTTT,CASRGQGIAFF
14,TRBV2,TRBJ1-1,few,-,TGTGCCAGCAGTTACCATGACAGCGAAACTGAAGCTTTCTTT,CASSYHDSETEAFF
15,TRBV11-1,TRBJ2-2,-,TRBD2,TGTGCCAGCAGGCAAGGACTAGCCTCCACCGGGGAGCTGTTTTTT,CASRQGLASTGELFF
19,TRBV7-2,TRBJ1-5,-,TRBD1,TGTGCCAGCAGCTTAAGCTACAGGGGTGCCCTAGGTGATGTTCAGCCCCAGCATTTT,CASSLSYRGALGDVQPQHF
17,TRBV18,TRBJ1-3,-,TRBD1,TGTGCCAGCTCCCCCGGGACAGGGTTTGGTTCTGGAAACACCATATATTTT,CASSPGTGFGSGNTIYF
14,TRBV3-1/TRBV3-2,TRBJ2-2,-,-,TGTGCCAGCAGCCAAAACCAGGGTGTCGGGGAGCTGTTTTTT,CASSQNQGVGELFF
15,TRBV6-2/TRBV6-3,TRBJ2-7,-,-,TGTGCCAGCAGTTACGAGTTGGCCAGGGGCCACGAGCAGTACTTC,CASSYELARGHEQYF
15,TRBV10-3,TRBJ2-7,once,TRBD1,TGTGCCATCACCCCGACAGGGGGGGACTCCTACGAGCAGTACTTC,CAITPTGGDSYEQYF
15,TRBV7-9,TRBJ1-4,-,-,TGTGCCAGCAGCTCTACTGGGCTCACTAATGAAAAACTGTTTTTT,CASSSTGLTNEKLFF
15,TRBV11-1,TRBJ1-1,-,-,TGTGCCAGCAGCCCCCGGCGGACAGACACGTCTGAAGCTTTCTTT,CASSPRRTDTSEAFF
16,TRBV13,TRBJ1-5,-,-,TGTGCCAGCAGCTCGTCCCGGGACATTAGCAATCAGCCCCAGCATTTT,CASSSSRDISNQPQHF
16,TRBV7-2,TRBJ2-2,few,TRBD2,TGTGCCAGCAGCGGGGTAGGCGGGGGGAACACCGGGGAGCTGTTTTTT,CASSGVGGGNTGELFF
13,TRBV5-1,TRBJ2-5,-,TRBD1,TGCGCCAGCAGCTCACAGGGGGGAGAGACCCAGTACTTC,CASSSQGGETQYF
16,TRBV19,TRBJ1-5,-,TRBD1,TGTGCCAGTAAAGGGGACAGTCTCTATAGCAATCAGCCCCAGCATTTT,CASKGDSLYSNQPQHF
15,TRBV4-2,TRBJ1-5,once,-,TGTGCCAGCAGCCAAGATTACAGGGCGCCCCAGCCCCAGCATTTT,CASSQDYRAPQPQHF
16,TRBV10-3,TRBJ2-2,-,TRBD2,TGTGCCATCCGCCCTAGCGGGGGGGGGAACACCGGGGAGCTGTTTTTT,CAIRPSGGGNTGELFF
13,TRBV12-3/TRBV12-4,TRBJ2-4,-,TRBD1,TGTGCCAGCAGTTTCTTACAGGGGAACATTCAGTACTTC,CASSFLQGNIQYF
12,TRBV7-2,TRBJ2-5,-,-,TGTGCCAGCAGTTGGGACACGGAGACCCAGTACTTC,CASSWDTETQYF
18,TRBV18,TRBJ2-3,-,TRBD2,TGTGCCAGCTCACCCCGACTAGCGGGGGCAAGTAGCACAGATACGCAGTATTTT,CASSPRLAGASSTDTQYF
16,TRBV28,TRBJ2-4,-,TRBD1,TGTGCCAGCAGGGTAAACAGGGGGCTGGGTAAAAACATTCAGTACTTC,CASRVNRGLGKNIQYF
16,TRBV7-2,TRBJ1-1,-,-,TGTGCCAGCAGCTTAAAGTTCGGGAGGTTGAACACTGAAGCTTTCTTT,CASSLKFGRLNTEAFF
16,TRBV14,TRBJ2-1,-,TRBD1,TGTGCCAGCAGCCGACTGACAGGGGGGCCGGGCAATGAGCAGTTCTTC,CASSRLTGGPGNEQFF